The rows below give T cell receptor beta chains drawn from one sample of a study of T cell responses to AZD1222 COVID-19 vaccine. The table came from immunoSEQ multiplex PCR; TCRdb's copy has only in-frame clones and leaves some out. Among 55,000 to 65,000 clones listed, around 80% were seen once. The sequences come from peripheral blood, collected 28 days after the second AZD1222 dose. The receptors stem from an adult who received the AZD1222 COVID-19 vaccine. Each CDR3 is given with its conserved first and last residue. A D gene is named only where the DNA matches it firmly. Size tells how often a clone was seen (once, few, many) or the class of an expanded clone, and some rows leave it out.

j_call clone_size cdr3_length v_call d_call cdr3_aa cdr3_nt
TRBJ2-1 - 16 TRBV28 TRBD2 CASRLAGGRYSNEQFF TGTGCCAGCAGACTAGCGGGAGGGAGATACAGTAATGAGCAGTTCTTC
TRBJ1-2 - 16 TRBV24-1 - CATSGVGVDSNVGYTF TGTGCCACCAGTGGGGTGGGTGTGGACAGCAACGTTGGCTACACCTTC
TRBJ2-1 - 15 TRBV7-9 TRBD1 CASSPGQGSYNEQFF TGTGCCAGCAGCCCTGGACAGGGATCCTACAATGAGCAGTTCTTC
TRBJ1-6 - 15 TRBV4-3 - CASSQRQGYNSPLHF TGCGCCAGCAGCCAAAGGCAGGGGTATAATTCACCCCTCCACTTT
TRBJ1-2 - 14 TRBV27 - CASSSLSGPSGYTF TGTGCCAGCAGTTCCCTCTCGGGTCCCAGCGGCTACACCTTC
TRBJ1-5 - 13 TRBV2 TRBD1 CASTTRGNQPQHF TGTGCCAGCACAACCAGGGGGAATCAGCCCCAGCATTTT
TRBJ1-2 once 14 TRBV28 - CASSTGPYNYGYTF TGTGCCAGCAGTACAGGGCCATATAACTATGGCTACACCTTC
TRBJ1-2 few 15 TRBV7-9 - CASSLIGGSGGGYTF TGTGCCAGCAGCTTAATAGGGGGGTCAGGTGGTGGCTACACCTTC
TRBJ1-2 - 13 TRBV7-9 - CASSRGVGYGYTF TGTGCCAGCAGCCGGGGGGTGGGCTATGGCTACACCTTC
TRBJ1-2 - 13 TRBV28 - CASSLISGNGYTF TGTGCCAGCAGTTTAATCTCCGGGAACGGCTACACCTTC
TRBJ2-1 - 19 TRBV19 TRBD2 CASSSTGLADFSSYNEQFF TGTGCCAGTAGTTCCACGGGACTAGCGGACTTTAGCTCCTACAATGAGCAGTTCTTC
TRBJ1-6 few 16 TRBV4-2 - CASSQDVAGWGSPLHF TGTGCCAGCAGCCAAGATGTGGCAGGGTGGGGTTCACCCCTCCACTTT
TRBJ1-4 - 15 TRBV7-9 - CASSILGGTNEKLFF TGTGCCAGCAGCATTCTAGGGGGGACTAATGAAAAACTGTTTTTT
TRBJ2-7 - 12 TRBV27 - CASSGGSYEQYF TGTGCCAGCAGTGGTGGCTCCTACGAGCAGTACTTC
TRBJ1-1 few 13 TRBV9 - CALSGGDGTEAFF TGTGCCCTCAGTGGGGGGGATGGCACTGAAGCTTTCTTT
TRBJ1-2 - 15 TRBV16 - CASSQSNSGAYGYTF TGTGCCAGCAGCCAATCGAATTCAGGGGCCTATGGCTACACCTTC
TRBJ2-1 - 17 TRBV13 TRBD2 CASSLEDTSGSYNEQFF TGTGCCAGCAGCTTAGAGGACACTAGCGGGAGCTACAATGAGCAGTTCTTC
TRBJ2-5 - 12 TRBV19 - CATKTVEETQYF TGTGCCACCAAAACGGTCGAGGAGACCCAGTACTTC
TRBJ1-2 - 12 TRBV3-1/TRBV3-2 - CASSHGGSGYTF TGTGCCAGCAGCCACGGCGGGTCTGGCTACACCTTC
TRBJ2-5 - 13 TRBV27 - CASSLDYRETQYF TGTGCCAGCAGTTTAGACTACAGAGAGACCCAGTACTTC
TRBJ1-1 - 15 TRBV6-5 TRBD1 CASSTSGTGGTEAFF TGTGCCAGCAGTACATCCGGGACAGGGGGCACTGAAGCTTTCTTT
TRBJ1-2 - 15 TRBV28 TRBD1 CASSHGTGVNYGYTF TGTGCCAGCAGCCACGGGACAGGGGTGAACTATGGCTACACCTTC
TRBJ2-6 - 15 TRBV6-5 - CASNPGSSGANVLTF TGTGCCAGCAACCCAGGGAGCTCTGGGGCCAACGTCCTGACTTTC
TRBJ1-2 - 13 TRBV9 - CASSVQGPVGYTF TGTGCCAGCAGCGTACAGGGGCCGGTTGGCTACACCTTC
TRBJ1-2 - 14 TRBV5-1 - CASSLAGQLYGYTF TGCGCCAGCAGCTTGGCCGGACAGCTCTATGGCTACACCTTC
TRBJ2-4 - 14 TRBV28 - CASSFSGPSNIQYF TGTGCCAGCAGTTTCTCCGGACCTAGTAACATTCAGTACTTC
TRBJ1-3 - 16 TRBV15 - CATSPRQSISGNTIYF TGTGCCACCAGCCCGCGACAGAGTATATCTGGAAACACCATATATTTT
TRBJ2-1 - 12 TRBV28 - CASSPLSGEQFF TGTGCCAGCAGCCCTCTATCCGGTGAGCAGTTCTTC
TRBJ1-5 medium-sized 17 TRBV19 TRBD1 CASTPEVGQGGRQPQHF TGTGCCAGTACCCCCGAAGTCGGACAGGGGGGACGTCAGCCCCAGCATTTT
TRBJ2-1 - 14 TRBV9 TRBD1 CASSARGTYNEQFF TGTGCCAGCAGCGCCAGGGGGACCTACAATGAGCAGTTCTTC
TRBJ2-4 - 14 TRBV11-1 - CASSLRQQLNIQYF TGTGCCAGCAGCCTCCGACAGCAGTTAAACATTCAGTACTTC
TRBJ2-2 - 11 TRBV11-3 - CASSFAGELFF TGTGCCAGCAGCTTTGCCGGGGAGCTGTTTTTT
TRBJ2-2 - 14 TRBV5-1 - CASSLALAPGELFF TGCGCCAGCAGCTTGGCGCTAGCGCCCGGGGAGCTGTTTTTT
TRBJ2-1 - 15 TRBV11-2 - CASSLWESSYNEQFF TGTGCCAGCAGCTTATGGGAGAGTTCCTACAATGAGCAGTTCTTC
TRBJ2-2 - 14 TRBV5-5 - CASSLGPLTGELFF TGTGCCAGCAGCTTGGGGCCGCTCACCGGGGAGCTGTTTTTT
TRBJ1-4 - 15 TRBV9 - CASSPRAGGNEKLFF TGTGCCAGCAGCCCTAGAGCCGGGGGAAATGAAAAACTGTTTTTT
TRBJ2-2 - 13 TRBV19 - CASSARNTGELFF TGTGCCAGTAGTGCCCGGAACACCGGGGAGCTGTTTTTT
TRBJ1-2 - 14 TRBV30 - CAWSVTRGGSGYTF TGTGCCTGGAGTGTTACGAGGGGTGGTAGTGGCTACACCTTC
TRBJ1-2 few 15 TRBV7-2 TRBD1 CASSPNPTGGNGYTF TGTGCCAGCAGCCCGAACCCGACAGGGGGCAATGGCTACACCTTC